This section outlines one TCR beta chain sequence together with its context. This sample is drawn from a study of blood T cell repertoires in COVID-19. Study context: Acute and convalescent COVID-19 specimens originated in the United States, Italy and Spain. The analysed material was cDNA or gDNA that came from T cells, B-cell-depleted T cells, or PBMCs.

In the original workflow: From reference gene primer amplification, estimates of nucleated cell counts were derived. The data were produced by immunoSEQ multiplex PCR, yet TCRdb's version contains in-frame clones alone and is incomplete. That table supplies the V and J calls and clone size; D and trimming were determined from the DNA. Among around 86,000 clones listed, over 80% were seen once. Sequenced: peripheral blood. This receptor was obtained from an elderly woman with acute or convalescent COVID-19.

Here the CDR3 reads CASSQEGLNTGELFF. In DNA, the CDR3 is TGTGCCAGCAGCCAAGAGGGACTTAACACCGGGGAGCTGTTTTTT. The chain is built from TRBV4-2 and TRBJ2-2; tentatively, D is TRBD2 (6 bases). The ends were cut back, 0 bases at V and 2 bases at J, with 7 bases in the middle. CDR1 LGHNA and CDR2 YNFKEQ come from the germline V gene. The CDR3 sequence is 15 residues long.